The 13 T cell receptor beta chains in this list originate from one sample, sequenced in a study of cytomegalovirus exposure and HLA in healthy donors. Primers: 60 Vbeta forward and 13 Jbeta reverse. The repertoire was sequenced with immunoSEQ multiplex PCR; TCRdb's copy has only in-frame clones and lacks some. This table has some 76,000 clones, more than 75% appearing once. What was sequenced was PBMCs. These receptors all stem from a male donor in good health and CMV-seropositive.

Remarks on this clone: This sample includes further DNA sequences coding for the same CDR3. The chain is built from TRBV4-3 and TRBJ1-1, with 7 bases that match TRBD1. J lost 0 bases, V lost 6 bases, and 4 bases had no gene match. Germline assignment: CDR1 LGHNA and CDR2 YSLEER. This CDR3 has 14 residues. CDR3 nucleotide sequence: TGCGCCAGCAGGGACAGGTACCTGAACACTGAAGCTTTCTTT. The encoded protein is CASRDRYLNTEAFF.

The rearrangement joins TRBV28 to TRBJ2-3; 10 bases are shared with TRBD1. V lost 1 base and J lost 7; bases outside the gene matches: 8. Germline CDR1 MDHEN, CDR2 SYDVKM. This CDR3 comprises 16 residues. CDR3 sequence (DNA): TGTGCCAGCAGTTTATCTCTCGGGACAGGGGAAAATACGCAGTATTTT. The encoded protein is CASSLSLGTGENTQYF.

The sample holds one count of this clone. Relative to the germline gene, one junction end is altered; a read error may explain this. The chain employs TRBV7-9 and TRBJ1-5, with D possibly matching TRBD1 (6 bases). The germline V gene encodes CDR1 SEHNR and CDR2 FQNEAQ (reference sequence). The CDR3 is 15 amino acids. The CDR3 DNA is TGTGCCAGCACCTTAGGGGGGGGGAAGGTTCAGCCCCAGCATTTT. As protein: CASTLGGGKVQPQHF. Based on the CDR3 plus reference TRBV7-9 and TRBJ1-5, the full variable domain is DTGVSQNPRHKITKRGQNVTFRCDPISEHNRLYWYRQTLGQGPEFLTYFQNEAQLEKSRLLSDRFSAERPKGSFSTLEIQRTEQGDSAMYLCASTLGGGKVQPQHFGDGTRLSIL.

The chain couples TRBV11-2 to TRBJ2-2, with D unclear. CDR3 length: 18 amino acids. V shed 3 bases and J shed 2 bases, with 19 bases lying between them. Germline CDR1 and CDR2: SGHAT and FQNNGV. The CDR3 DNA reads TGTGCCAGCAGCTTCGGTCCATTTAATGCAGGAAACACCGGGGAGCTGTTTTTT. It translates to CASSFGPFNAGNTGELFF.

The chain carries TRBV7-9 and TRBJ2-5; a possible D gene is TRBD1 (7 bases). Germline V gives CDR1 SEHNR, CDR2 FQNEAQ (reference sequence). V was pared by 5 bases and J by 4 bases, with 17 bases between. The CDR3 contains 15 residues. CDR3 sequence reads: CASSNQGVEGETQYF. The CDR3 nucleotides are TGTGCCAGCAGCAACCAGGGGGTGGAGGGAGAGACCCAGTACTTC.

The chain uses TRBV6-1 and TRBJ2-3; 15 bases are shared with TRBD2. The CDR3 is 18 amino acids. From germline, CDR1 is MNHNS and CDR2 SASEGT. Losses at the gene ends were 4 bases for V and 1 base for J; bases not matched to a gene: 6. The CDR3 sequence is CASSGGTSGRTGTDTQYF. The CDR3, as DNA: TGTGCCAGCAGTGGTGGGACTAGCGGGAGGACAGGCACAGATACGCAGTATTTT.

This clone is medium-sized in the sample. This chain uses TRBV6-4 with TRBJ2-3; 11 nucleotides match TRBD2. In germline, CDR1 is MRHNA, CDR2 SNTAGT. Trimming took 0 bases from V and 2 from J; bases not matched to a gene: 1. This CDR3 comprises 16 residues. For the CDR3, the DNA is TGTGCCAGCAGTGACTCTAGCGGGGGGGCCACAGATACGCAGTATTTT. It specifies CASSDSSGGATDTQYF.

The chain uses TRBV7-3 and TRBJ2-1, with D perhaps matching TRBD1 (6 bases). The germline V gene has CDR1 SGHTA and CDR2 FQGTGA. The V end lost 5 bases, the J end lost 0 bases, and 11 bases lay between the germline ends. This CDR3 has 15 amino acids. The CDR3 DNA reads TGTGCCAGCAGCCCTGACAGGAACTCCTACAATGAGCAGTTCTTC. Encoded protein: CASSPDRNSYNEQFF.

J is TRBJ2-7 and V is TRBV5-1; D possibly corresponds to TRBD1 (5 bases). The CDR3 extends over 13 amino acids. V gave up 1 base and J gave up 5 bases, with 10 bases separating them. From germline, CDR1 is SGHRS and CDR2 YFSETQ. Written as DNA, the CDR3 is TGCGCCAGCAGCTTGTCAGGGATCCACGAGCAGTACTTC. It translates to CASSLSGIHEQYF. The full variable domain, its missing parts supplied by reference TRBV5-1 and TRBJ2-7, is KAGVTQTPRYLIKTRGQQVTLSCSPISGHRSVSWYQQTPGQGLQFLFEYFSETQRNKGNFPGRFSGRQFSNSRSEMNVSTLELGDSALYLCASSLSGIHEQYFGPGTRLTVT.

Only one count was recorded for this clone. The chain joins TRBV5-1 to TRBJ2-7, with D maybe TRBD2 (5 bases). Trimming cost V 3 bases and J 3 bases, with 10 bases left between them. CDR3 size: 13 residues. Germline V gene data show CDR1 as SGHRS and CDR2 as YFSETQ. The CDR3 spells CASSYTGNYEQYF. The DNA for the CDR3 is TGCGCCAGCAGCTATACCGGGAACTACGAGCAGTACTTC.

The chain is built from TRBV27 and TRBJ2-5; TRBD2 might be the D (5 bases). The J call may not be correct, given that the DNA end is closer to TRBJ2-7. The germline V gene has CDR1 MNHEY and CDR2 SMNVEV (reference sequence). This CDR3 has 13 residues. CDR3: CASSLEGFYEQYF. CDR3 nucleotide sequence: TGTGCCAGCAGTTTAGAGGGTTTCTACGAGCAGTACTTC.

The rearrangement uses TRBV4-3 and TRBJ2-3, with 11 positions matching TRBD2. The CDR3 is 17 amino acids. Germline loops: CDR1 LGHNA, CDR2 YSLEER. V was clipped by 0 bases and J by 6 bases; unmatched bases: 8. CDR3 in amino acids: CASSQEPIAGGLDTQYF. CDR3 in DNA: TGCGCCAGCAGCCAAGAGCCTATAGCGGGGGGGCTCGATACGCAGTATTTT.

This clone was seen a single time. V and J are TRBV6-1 and TRBJ1-5; 9 bases are a match to TRBD1. The germline CDR1 and CDR2 sequences are MNHNS and SASEGT. This CDR3 comprises 13 residues. Losses at the gene ends were 8 bases for V and 11 bases for J; bases not matched to a gene: 10. The CDR3 DNA reads TGTGCCAGCTGGACAGGGGCCGACCCCACCCAGCATTTT. As protein: CASWTGADPTQHF.